The present entry profiles one T cell receptor (beta chain) with its context. These data belong to a study of blood T cell repertoires in COVID-19. Clones were read by immunoSEQ multiplex PCR, and TCRdb kept only the in-frame ones, dropping some. The data hold tens of thousands of clones, with about three quarters observed a single time. Sequencing was performed on peripheral blood. The sequence was collected from a man aged 65 to 85 with COVID-19, enrolled during active disease.

CDR3 protein: CASSSATPSPHTEAFF. The CDR3 DNA follows: TGTGCCAGCTCATCGGCGACCCCTAGCCCCCACACTGAAGCTTTCTTT. V usage is TRBV18 and J usage is TRBJ1-1; D uncertain. The CDR3 is made up of 16 amino acids. V was pared by 5 bases and J by 3 bases, with 19 bases between. Per the germline V gene, CDR1 is KGHSH and CDR2 is LQKENI.